This TCR beta chain was obtained from a study of tumor-infiltrating lymphocytes in primary liver carcinoma. Overall study results and limits: The study found a significantly higher top-250-clone fraction in tumors than in blood (p = 0.039). Tumor-adjacent and tumor-blood pairs showed less overlap than tumor region pairs.

TCR beta cDNA was reverse-transcribed from around 0.55 ug of total RNA. The reaction used a constant-region primer and ProtoScript II reverse transcriptase. Slightly modified ARM-PCR, run as three nested multiplex PCR rounds, produced the TCR beta libraries. MiXCR, applied by TCRdb to the multiplex PCR reads, yields one record per CDR3 protein. The sample lists around 170,000 distinct CDR3 sequences; about 60% were seen once. In the case of this clonotype: The antigen is not known. Its ends do not fully match the called genes, so a read error is possible.

Germline DNA was also extracted, while the blood RNA originated from unsorted whole blood. The sequence came from a man aged 40-55 years with primary liver carcinoma and hepatitis B virus infection. Sequencing was carried out using peripheral blood.

The CDR3 is CASRPPGGYTDTQHF. The CDR3 DNA is TGTGCCAGTAGACCCCCAGGGGGCTACACAGATACGCAGCATTTC. The chain carries TRBV11-2 and TRBJ2-3; 8 bases map to TRBD1. This CDR3 has 15 amino acids. Germline V gives CDR1 SGHAT, CDR2 FQNNGV.